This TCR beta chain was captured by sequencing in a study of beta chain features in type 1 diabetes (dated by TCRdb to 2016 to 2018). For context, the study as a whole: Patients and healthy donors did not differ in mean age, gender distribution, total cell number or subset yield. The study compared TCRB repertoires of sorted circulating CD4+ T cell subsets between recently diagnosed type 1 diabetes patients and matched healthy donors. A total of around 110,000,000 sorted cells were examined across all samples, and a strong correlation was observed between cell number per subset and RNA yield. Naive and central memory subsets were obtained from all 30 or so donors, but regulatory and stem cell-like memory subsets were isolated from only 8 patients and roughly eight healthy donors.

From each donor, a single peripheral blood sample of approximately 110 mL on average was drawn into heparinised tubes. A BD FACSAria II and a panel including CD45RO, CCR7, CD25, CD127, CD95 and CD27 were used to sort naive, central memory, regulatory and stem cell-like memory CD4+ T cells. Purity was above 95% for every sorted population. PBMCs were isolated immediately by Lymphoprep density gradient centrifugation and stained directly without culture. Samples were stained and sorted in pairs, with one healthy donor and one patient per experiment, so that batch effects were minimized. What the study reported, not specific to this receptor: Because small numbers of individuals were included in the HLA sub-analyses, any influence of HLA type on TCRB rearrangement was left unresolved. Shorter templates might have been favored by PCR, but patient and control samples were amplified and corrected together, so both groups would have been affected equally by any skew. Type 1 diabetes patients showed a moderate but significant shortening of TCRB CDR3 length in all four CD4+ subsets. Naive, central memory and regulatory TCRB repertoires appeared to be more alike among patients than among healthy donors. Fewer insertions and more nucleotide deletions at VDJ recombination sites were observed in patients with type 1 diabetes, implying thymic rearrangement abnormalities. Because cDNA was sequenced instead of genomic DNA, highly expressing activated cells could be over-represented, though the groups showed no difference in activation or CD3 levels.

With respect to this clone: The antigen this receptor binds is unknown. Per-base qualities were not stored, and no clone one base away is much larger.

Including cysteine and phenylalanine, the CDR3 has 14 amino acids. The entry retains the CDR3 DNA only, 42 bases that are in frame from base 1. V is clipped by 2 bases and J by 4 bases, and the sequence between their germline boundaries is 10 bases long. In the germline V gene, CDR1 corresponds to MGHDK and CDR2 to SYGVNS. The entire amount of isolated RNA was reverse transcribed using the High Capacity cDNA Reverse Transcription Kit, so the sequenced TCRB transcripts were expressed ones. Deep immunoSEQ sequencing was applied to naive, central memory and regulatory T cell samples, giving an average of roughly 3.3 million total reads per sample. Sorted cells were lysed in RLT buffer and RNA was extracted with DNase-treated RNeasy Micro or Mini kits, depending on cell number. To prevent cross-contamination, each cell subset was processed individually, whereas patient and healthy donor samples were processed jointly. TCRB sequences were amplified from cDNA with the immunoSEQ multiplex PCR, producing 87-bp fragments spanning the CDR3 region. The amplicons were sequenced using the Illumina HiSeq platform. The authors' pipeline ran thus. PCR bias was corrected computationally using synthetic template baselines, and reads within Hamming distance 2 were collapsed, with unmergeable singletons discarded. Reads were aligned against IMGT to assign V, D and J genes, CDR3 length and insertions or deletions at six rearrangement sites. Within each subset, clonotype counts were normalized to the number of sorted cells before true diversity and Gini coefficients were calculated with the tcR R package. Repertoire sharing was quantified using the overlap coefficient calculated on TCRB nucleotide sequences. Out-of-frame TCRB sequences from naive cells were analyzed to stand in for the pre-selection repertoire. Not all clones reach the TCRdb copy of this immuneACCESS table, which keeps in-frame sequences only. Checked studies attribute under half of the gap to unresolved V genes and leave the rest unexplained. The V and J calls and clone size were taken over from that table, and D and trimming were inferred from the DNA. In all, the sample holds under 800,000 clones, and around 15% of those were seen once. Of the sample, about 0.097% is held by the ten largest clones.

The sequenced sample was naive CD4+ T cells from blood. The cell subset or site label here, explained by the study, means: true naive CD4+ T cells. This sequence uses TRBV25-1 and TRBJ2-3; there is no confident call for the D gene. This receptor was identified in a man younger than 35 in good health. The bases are TGTGCCAGCAGTGAAAAATCGGGCGCAGATACGCAGTATTTT. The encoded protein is CASSEKSGADTQYF.